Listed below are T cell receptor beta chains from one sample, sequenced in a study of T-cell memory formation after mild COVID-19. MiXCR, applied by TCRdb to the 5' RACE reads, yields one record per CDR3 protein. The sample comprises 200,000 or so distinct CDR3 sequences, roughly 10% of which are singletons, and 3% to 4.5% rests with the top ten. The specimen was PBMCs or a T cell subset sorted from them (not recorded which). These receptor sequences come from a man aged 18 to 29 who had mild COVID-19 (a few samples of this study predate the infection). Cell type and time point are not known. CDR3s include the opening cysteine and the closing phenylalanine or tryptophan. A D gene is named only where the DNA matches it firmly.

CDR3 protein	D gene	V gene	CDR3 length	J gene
CSATGPMNTEAFF	.	TRBV20-1	13	TRBJ1-1
CASREGGWTDTQYF	.	TRBV27	14	TRBJ2-3
CASSPRTGNGNTIYF	TRBD1	TRBV9	15	TRBJ1-3
CSVIDRGGTGGSYEQYF	TRBD1	TRBV29-1	17	TRBJ2-7
CASSDWTAGEQFF	.	TRBV7-2	13	TRBJ2-1
CASSPRGGHTEAFF	.	TRBV7-2	14	TRBJ1-1
CASSLGSALNIQYF	.	TRBV5-1	14	TRBJ2-4
CASSLWARVTDTQYF	.	TRBV28	15	TRBJ2-3
CASSFQGRGGELFF	.	TRBV14	14	TRBJ2-2
CASSPGVDGYTF	.	TRBV5-1	12	TRBJ1-2
CASSQDRSGEIQETQYF	TRBD2	TRBV4-3	17	TRBJ2-5
CASSISRGTTDTQYF	.	TRBV19	15	TRBJ2-3
CASSTAGTVSGNTIYF	TRBD1	TRBV6-2/TRBV6-3	16	TRBJ1-3
CASSPRAGPGKQYF	.	TRBV2	14	TRBJ2-7
CASSFTRSGQETQYF	.	TRBV7-9	15	TRBJ2-5
CASSSTYTSTDTQYF	.	TRBV7-2	15	TRBJ2-3
CASSPLPGGSYEQYF	TRBD1	TRBV2	15	TRBJ2-7
CSAITGSETQYF	.	TRBV20-1	12	TRBJ2-5
CASSSVGNEQFF	.	TRBV27	12	TRBJ2-1
CASMPEETQYF	.	TRBV2	11	TRBJ2-5